Shown below are 22 T cell receptor beta chains from a single sample sequenced in a study of OX40 agonist ivuxolimab in advanced cancers. Using immunoSEQ multiplex PCR, the repertoire was profiled, and TCRdb retains in-frame clones only, with some absent. The data show tens of thousands of clones, about 88% seen once. Sample: CD4+ or CD8+ T cells sorted from blood, taken in a trial of the OX40 agonist ivuxolimab. These receptor sequences come from an adult with an advanced solid tumor such as melanoma, head and neck, liver or kidney cancer.

The gene calls are TRBV11-3 and TRBJ1-3; D is uncertain. The V and J ends lost 5 bases and 0 bases respectively, with 11 bases between them. The CDR3 sequence is 15 residues long. Germline CDR1 SGHNT, CDR2 YENEEA. CDR3 in amino acids: CASSPPINSGNTIYF. The CDR3 coding sequence is TGTGCCAGCAGCCCACCGATCAACTCTGGAAACACCATATATTTT.

The chain couples TRBV20-1 to TRBJ1-3, with D hard to call. V lost 5 bases, J lost 5 bases, and 7 bases lay in between. CDR3 length: 11 amino acids. Germline CDR1 DFQATT, CDR2 SNEGSKA (reference sequence). The CDR3: CSAPSRNTIYF. The CDR3 bases are TGCAGTGCTCCCTCGCGAAACACCATATATTTT.

The chain joins TRBV28 to TRBJ1-5; D is unresolved. Germline V lookup: CDR1 MDHEN, CDR2 SYDVKM. The CDR3 totals 12 residues. Trimming stripped 6 bases from V and 6 bases from J, with 9 bases between. CDR3 in DNA: TGTGCCAGCAGACGGGAAAGTCAGCCCCAGCATTTT. Its translation: CASRRESQPQHF.

This clone has only one observation. The chain links TRBV2 to TRBJ1-5; 7 nucleotides match TRBD1. From germline, CDR1 is SNHLY and CDR2 FYNNEI. With V trimmed by 2 bases and J by 6 bases, 4 bases remained unmatched. The CDR3 has 14 amino acids. The CDR3 coding sequence is TGTGCCAGCAGTGAACTACAGGGGAGTCAGCCCCAGCATTTT. Its translation: CASSELQGSQPQHF.

The chain links TRBV21-1 to TRBJ2-5; the table's D call of TRBD2 was not tested on the DNA. TRBV21-1 is a pseudogene. CDR3 length equals 20 residues. CDR3 bases: TGTGCCAGCAGCAAATTTAAAGGTCGACTAGCGGGAGGGTGGGTGGAGACCCAGTACTTC. This codes for CASSKFKGRLAGGWVETQYF.

This clone was seen only once. This chain uses TRBV9 with TRBJ1-3; D gene ambiguous. Germline-derived CDR1 and CDR2 are SGDLS and YYNGEE. V lost 5 bases to trimming and J lost 4 bases, with 16 bases between them. The length of the CDR3 is 15 residues. The CDR3 DNA follows: TGTGCCAGCAGGGCCTCCGGACCTAGCGGAAACACCATATATTTT. Its translation is CASRASGPSGNTIYF.

The rearrangement joins TRBV19 to TRBJ2-1, with D possibly being TRBD2 (5 bases). Germline V gives CDR1 LNHDA, CDR2 SQIVND (reference sequence). The CDR3 is 15 residues long. With 4 bases removed from V and 2 bases from J, the gap between germline ends came to 12 bases. The chain's CDR3 is CASSTTIHAYNEQFF. The CDR3 DNA is TGTGCCAGTAGTACGACTATCCACGCCTACAATGAGCAGTTCTTC.

The count of this clone is one. V gene TRBV5-1 combines with J gene TRBJ1-1; D is ambiguous. Germline loops: CDR1 SGHRS, CDR2 YFSETQ. V lost 2 bases to trimming and J lost 5 bases, with 10 bases between them. This CDR3 is 13 amino acids long. The CDR3 sequence is CASSFREGTEAFF. The CDR3 DNA is TGCGCCAGCAGCTTTCGAGAGGGAACTGAAGCTTTCTTT.

CDR3: CASSLVWASPSTDTQYF. In DNA, the CDR3 is TGTGCCAGCAGCTTAGTTTGGGCTAGCCCTAGCACAGATACGCAGTATTTT. V is TRBV11-2 and J is TRBJ2-3; D is possibly TRBD2 (5 bases). The CDR3 covers 17 residues. CDR1 and CDR2 (germline): SGHAT, FQNNGV. Trimming took 1 base from V and 0 from J, leaving 14 bases between them.

The V call is TRBV29-1, the J call TRBJ2-5; 7 bases match TRBD2. This CDR3 contains 13 residues. The germline gives CDR1 SQVTM, CDR2 ANQGSEA. J lost 5 bases, V lost 8 bases, and 11 bases had no gene match. CDR3 in amino acids: CSSEGRGVETQYF. As DNA, the CDR3 is TGCAGCTCCGAAGGTCGGGGGGTGGAGACCCAGTACTTC. Filled out from reference TRBV29-1 and TRBJ2-5, the complete variable domain reads SAVISQKPSRDICQRGTSLTIQCQVDSQVTMMFWYRQQPGQSLTLIATANQGSEATYESGFVIDKFPISRPNLTFSTLTVSNMSPEDSSIYLCSSEGRGVETQYFGPGTRLLVL.

The chain uses TRBV7-3 and TRBJ2-2, with 9 bases aligning to TRBD2. Germline V CDR1 and CDR2: SGHTA, FQGTGA. The CDR3 has 16 amino acids. After removal of 1 base from V and 6 bases from J, the junction contained 6 bases not matched to a gene. CDR3 DNA: TGTGCCAGCAGCTTAAGACCGGGACTAGCTGCCGGGGAGCTGTTTTTT. Protein product: CASSLRPGLAAGELFF.

The chain uses TRBV30 and TRBJ2-3; D remains ambiguous. The CDR3 extends over 14 amino acids. Germline CDR1 is GTSNPN and CDR2 is SVGIG (reference sequence). V lost 2 bases and J lost 0, with 9 bases in between. CDR3 nucleotides: TGTGCCTGGAGTAGCGAAGTTAGCACAGATACGCAGTATTTT. It yields the protein CAWSSEVSTDTQYF.

The J gene is TRBJ2-3, the V gene TRBV5-1; D not resolved. Germline V gene sequence: CDR1 SGHRS, CDR2 YFSETQ. Trimming pared 0 bases from V and 1 base from J, leaving 9 bases between. CDR3 length: 15 amino acids. The CDR3 spells CASSLGWARTDTQYF. The CDR3 region has the DNA TGCGCCAGCAGCTTGGGCTGGGCCCGCACAGATACGCAGTATTTT.

This sequence joins TRBV9 and TRBJ1-2; a possible D gene is TRBD1 (6 bases). Trimming left V 4 bases short and J 6 bases short, with 22 bases between. The length of the CDR3 is 16 residues. Germline CDR1 reads SGDLS; CDR2 reads YYNGEE. Written as DNA, the CDR3 is TGTGCCAGCAGCCCCCAGTCTGGGGGGGCGTTGGATGGCTACACCTTC. Encoded protein: CASSPQSGGALDGYTF.

This clone was recorded a few times. This chain connects TRBV29-1 to TRBJ1-2; D ambiguous. Germline V gene sequence: CDR1 SQVTM, CDR2 ANQGSEA. V was shortened by 7 bases and J by 4 bases, with 16 bases between the two germline ends. The length of the CDR3 is 13 residues. CDR3 nucleotides: TGCAGCGGGTCGTTTCGCGAGGGCTATGGCTACACCTTC. It is translated as CSGSFREGYGYTF.

The gene calls are TRBV18 and TRBJ2-1, with 10 bases aligning to TRBD2. This CDR3 region has 13 residues. The germline gives CDR1 KGHSH, CDR2 LQKENI. V lost 5 bases and J lost 13; bases outside the gene matches: 8. The CDR3 nucleotides are TGTGCCAGCTCAGGGACTAGCGAGCAGACCCAGTTCTTC. This encodes CASSGTSEQTQFF.

The J gene is TRBJ1-1, the V gene TRBV5-1; D uncertain. The CDR3 is 14 amino acids. The V gene lost 3 bases and the J gene lost 0 bases, with 9 bases spanning the gap. The germline CDR1 and CDR2 sequences are SGHRS and YFSETQ. CDR3 DNA: TGCGCCAGCAGCTCCCCGGCCCTGAACACTGAAGCTTTCTTT. Translation: CASSSPALNTEAFF. Full variable domain (remainder filled in from reference TRBV5-1 and TRBJ1-1): KAGVTQTPRYLIKTRGQQVTLSCSPISGHRSVSWYQQTPGQGLQFLFEYFSETQRNKGNFPGRFSGRQFSNSRSEMNVSTLELGDSALYLCASSSPALNTEAFFGQGTRLTVV.

The rearrangement links TRBV29-1 to TRBJ2-1; the D is unclear. CDR3 length: 11 amino acids. Germline values: CDR1 SQVTM, CDR2 ANQGSEA. V lost 7 bases to trimming and J lost 4 bases, with 8 bases between them. CDR3 protein: CSAAPYNEQFF. The CDR3 DNA reads TGCAGCGCCGCCCCTTACAATGAGCAGTTCTTC.

This chain links TRBV20-1 with TRBJ2-2; D is uncertain. The CDR3 sequence is 10 residues long. Germline V gives CDR1 DFQATT, CDR2 SNEGSKA (reference sequence). V shed 1 base and J shed 9 bases, with 3 bases lying between them. The CDR3 bases are TGCAGTGCTAGAGGGAGGGAGCTGTTTTTT. Amino acid sequence: CSARGRELFF.

This clone was counted a single time. V usage is TRBV9 and J usage is TRBJ2-5; either TRBD1 or TRBD2 may supply D (5 bases each). This CDR3 contains 14 residues. CDR1 is SGDLS, CDR2 YYNGEE, per germline. The ends were cut back, 0 bases at V and 7 bases at J, with 13 bases in the middle. CDR3 bases: TGTGCCAGCAGCGTAGTAGGGGACGCGGGGACCCAGTACTTC. Translated, it gives CASSVVGDAGTQYF.

The chain links TRBV27 to TRBJ1-4, with a weak D call TRBD1 (5 bases). The V gene lost 4 bases and the J gene lost 8 bases, with 14 bases spanning the gap. CDR1 is MNHEY and CDR2 is SMNVEV in the germline V gene (reference sequence). This CDR3 region has 14 residues. The CDR3, as DNA: TGTGCCAGCAGTTCATACGGGACGGGCGAAAAACTGTTTTTT. It encodes CASSSYGTGEKLFF.

The gene calls are TRBV27 and TRBJ1-3; D call uncertain. Germline V gene lookup returns CDR1 MNHEY and CDR2 SMNVEV (reference sequence). V lost 6 bases and J 4 bases, leaving 13 bases between the germline ends. This CDR3 has 14 residues. The CDR3 region has the DNA TGTGCCAGCAGGGGTACCTCCAGCGGAAACACCATATATTTT. This codes for CASRGTSSGNTIYF.